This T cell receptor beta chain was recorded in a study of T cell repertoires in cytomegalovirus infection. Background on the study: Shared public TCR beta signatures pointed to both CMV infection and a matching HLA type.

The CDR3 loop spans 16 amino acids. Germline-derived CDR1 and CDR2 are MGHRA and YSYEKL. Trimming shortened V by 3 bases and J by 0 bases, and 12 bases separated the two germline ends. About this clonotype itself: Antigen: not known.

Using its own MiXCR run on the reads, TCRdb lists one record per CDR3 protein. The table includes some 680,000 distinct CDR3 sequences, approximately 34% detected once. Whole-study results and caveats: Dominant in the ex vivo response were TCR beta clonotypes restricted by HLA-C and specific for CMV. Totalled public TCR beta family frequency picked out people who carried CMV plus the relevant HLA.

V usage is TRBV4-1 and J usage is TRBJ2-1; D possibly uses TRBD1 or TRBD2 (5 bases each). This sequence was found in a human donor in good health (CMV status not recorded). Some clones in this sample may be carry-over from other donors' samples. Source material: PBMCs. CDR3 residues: CASSQEGTSSYNEQFF. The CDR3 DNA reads TGCGCCAGCAGCCAGGAAGGGACGAGCTCCTACAATGAGCAGTTCTTC.